This T cell receptor beta chain stems from a study of T cells in Graves' hyperthyroidism and ophthalmopathy. Study-wide results and caveats: Clonotypes that were expanded in thyroid above 0.001 mostly appeared in blood too.

A note on this clonotype: Its specificity is unknown.

Using RNA transcripts as the source, TCR beta CDR3 regions were amplified. With the HTBI primer set, the TCR CDR3 went through a first round of RT-PCR. TCRdb redid the calling of the multiplex PCR reads with MiXCR, one entry per CDR3 protein. The sample yields approximately 400,000 distinct CDR3 sequences, around 14% seen once. Germline CDR1 is SEHNR and CDR2 is FQNEAQ (reference sequence). Trimming left V 1 base short and J 1 base short, with 8 bases between. The CDR3 extends over 15 amino acids. Hyperthyroidism patients were newly diagnosed, had disease duration under 2 months, and were aged 18 to 65 years.

The TCR sequence derives from a woman aged 18-30 years with Graves' hyperthyroidism that later progressed to Graves' ophthalmopathy. The chain has TRBV7-9 and TRBJ2-4; D gene ambiguous. Sequencing was performed on blood. This CDR3 reads CASSLDGTAKNIQYF. CDR3 nucleotides: TGTGCCAGCAGCTTAGATGGAACCGCCAAAAACATTCAGTACTTC.